The next 24 T cell receptor beta chains were all read from a single sample in a study of cytomegalovirus exposure and HLA in healthy donors. Profiling relied on immunoSEQ multiplex PCR, and the TCRdb table lists in-frame clones only, not all of them. Of fewer than 150,000 clones listed, 88% are singletons. Specimen: PBMCs. These receptors were obtained from a man under 40 in good health and CMV-seronegative.

V and J are TRBV7-2 and TRBJ2-7; D is possibly TRBD2 (6 bases). The V and J ends lost 1 base and 2 bases respectively, with 12 bases between them. Germline-derived CDR1 and CDR2 are SGHTA and FQGNSA. The CDR3 extends over 15 amino acids. The CDR3 coding sequence is TGTGCCAGCAGCTTAGTTGGGGACTTAACCTACGAGCAGTACTTC. It codes for CASSLVGDLTYEQYF.

The chain links TRBV5-4 to TRBJ2-2, with 14 bases aligning to TRBD2. This CDR3 is built from 18 residues. Germline V CDR1 and CDR2: SGHNT, YYREEE (reference sequence). V was pared by 0 bases and J by 5 bases, with 6 bases of the junction left unmatched. The DNA for the CDR3 is TGTGCCAGCAGCTTGGGCGGACTAGCGGGAGGCGGGACCGGGGAGCTGTTTTTT. Translating gives CASSLGGLAGGGTGELFF.

This chain connects TRBV9 to TRBJ2-1; D possibly corresponds to TRBD2 (6 bases). CDR1 is SGDLS, CDR2 YYNGEE, per germline. This CDR3 has 15 amino acids. V was shortened by 0 bases and J by 4 bases, with 11 bases between the two germline ends. CDR3: CASSVASAEYNEQFF. CDR3 nucleotide sequence: TGTGCCAGCAGCGTAGCTAGCGCCGAATACAATGAGCAGTTCTTC. Together with reference TRBV9 and TRBJ2-1, the CDR3 gives the full variable domain: DSGVTQTPKHLITATGQRVTLRCSPRSGDLSVYWYQQSLDQGLQFLIQYYNGEERAKGNILERFSAQQFPDLHSELNLSSLELGDSALYFCASSVASAEYNEQFFGPGTRLTVL.

This clone occurred once. The chain is built from TRBV5-1 and TRBJ1-3, with 8 bases matching TRBD1. J gave up 4 bases and V 7 bases, and 7 bases lay outside the gene matches. The germline V gene encodes CDR1 SGHRS and CDR2 YFSETQ. This CDR3 is 14 amino acids long. The CDR3 DNA reads TGCGCCAGCCACCCGGGACAGGCAGGAAACACCATATATTTT. Its translation: CASHPGQAGNTIYF.

The J gene is TRBJ2-7, the V gene TRBV9; D may be TRBD2 (5 bases). V shed 3 bases and J shed 2 bases, with 12 bases lying between them. Germline V gene lookup returns CDR1 SGDLS and CDR2 YYNGEE. This CDR3 region has 14 residues. The CDR3 loop is CASSATTGAYEQYF. The CDR3 DNA sequence: TGTGCCAGCAGCGCAACAACCGGGGCCTACGAGCAGTACTTC.

This chain joins TRBV5-1 and TRBJ2-1; TRBD2 is a possible D gene (6 bases). The germline V gene encodes CDR1 SGHRS and CDR2 YFSETQ. The CDR3 extends over 13 amino acids. Trimming left V 4 bases short and J 12 bases short, with 17 bases between. CDR3 residues: CASSAPAVGGQFF. CDR3 bases: TGCGCCAGCAGCGCCCCTGCTGTGGGGGGGCAGTTCTTC.

The chain uses TRBV9 and TRBJ1-1; TRBD1 matches 7 bases. With 3 bases clipped from V and 0 bases from J, the junction kept 2 bases outside the gene matches. The CDR3 has 14 amino acids. Germline loops: CDR1 SGDLS, CDR2 YYNGEE. Written as DNA, the CDR3 is TGTGCCAGCAGCGGCGACAGGGTGAACACTGAAGCTTTCTTT. Amino acid sequence: CASSGDRVNTEAFF.

This chain joins TRBV5-6 and TRBJ2-7, with 9 nucleotides matching TRBD2. J gave up 4 bases and V 4 bases, and 6 bases lay outside the gene matches. This CDR3 spans 14 amino acids. Germline CDR1 and CDR2: SGHDT and YYEEEE. The CDR3 sequence is CASSRLAGSYEQYF. As DNA, the CDR3 is TGTGCCAGCAGCCGTCTAGCGGGAAGTTACGAGCAGTACTTC.

The chain joins TRBV18 to TRBJ2-1, with TRBD2 matching over 8 bases. The CDR3 covers 16 residues. V dropped 3 bases and J dropped 3; count of bases not matched to a gene: 7. Germline loops: CDR1 KGHSH, CDR2 LQKENI. The CDR3 coding sequence is TGTGCCAGCTCACCCATGGGCGGGAGGATCTACAATGAGCAGTTCTTC. Translation: CASSPMGGRIYNEQFF.

The chain has TRBV4-1 and TRBJ2-5; D possibly corresponds to TRBD2 (5 bases). CDR1 MGHRA and CDR2 YSYEKL come from the germline V gene. The V gene lost 3 bases and the J gene lost 2 bases, with 10 bases spanning the gap. The CDR3 has 14 residues. The CDR3 DNA reads TGCGCCAGCAGCCAGTTTCGGGGACAAGAGACCCAGTACTTC. Protein: CASSQFRGQETQYF.

This clone was picked up a small number of times. The V call is TRBV5-4, the J call TRBJ1-2; no clear D gene. Trimming took 2 bases from V and 1 from J, leaving 9 bases between them. This CDR3 is built from 14 residues. The germline gives CDR1 SGHNT, CDR2 YYREEE (reference sequence). CDR3 bases: TGTGCCAGCAGCTTCGTTGGAGTTAACTATGGCTACACCTTC. Its protein is CASSFVGVNYGYTF.

This chain joins TRBV4-3 and TRBJ2-5, with D possibly being TRBD2 (5 bases). The ends were cut back, 1 base at V and 3 bases at J, with 12 bases in the middle. Germline-derived CDR1 and CDR2 are LGHNA and YSLEER. The CDR3 length is 15 residues. CDR3 DNA: TGCGCCAGCAGCCAAGGGTCGGGGTTAGAAGAGACCCAGTACTTC. This codes for CASSQGSGLEETQYF.

This rearrangement joins TRBV2 to TRBJ1-1; TRBD1 matches 7 bases. The CDR3 sequence is 15 residues long. Trimming at V came to 8 bases and at J to 5 bases, leaving 14 bases not matched to a gene. Germline V lookup: CDR1 SNHLY, CDR2 FYNNEI. The chain's CDR3 is CASCPIDRVRTEAFF. Written as DNA, the CDR3 is TGTGCCAGCTGCCCAATCGACAGGGTGAGGACTGAAGCTTTCTTT.

This clone has only a few counts. This sequence joins TRBV5-4 and TRBJ2-7; D is ambiguous. This CDR3 comprises 13 residues. CDR1 is SGHNT and CDR2 is YYREEE in the germline V gene (reference sequence). V was trimmed by 2 bases and J by 5 bases, leaving 11 bases between them. CDR3 sequence (DNA): TGTGCCAGCAGCTTATCCTTGGCCCACGAGCAGTACTTC. Its protein product is CASSLSLAHEQYF.

This chain uses TRBV19 with TRBJ2-7, with TRBD1 identical over 10 bases. This CDR3 has 16 residues. Germline CDR1 LNHDA, CDR2 SQIVND (reference sequence). The V and J ends lost 4 bases and 1 base, in that order; junction bases with no gene match: 7. The CDR3 sequence is CASSTAGTGESYEQYF. CDR3 bases: TGTGCCAGTAGTACGGCCGGGACAGGGGAGTCCTACGAGCAGTACTTC.

The chain carries TRBV12-5 and TRBJ2-5, with 8 bases matching TRBD1. The CDR3 spans 15 residues. Trimming cost V 5 bases and J 5 bases; bases outside gene matches: 10. Germline CDR1 and CDR2: LGHNT and FRNRAP. The CDR3 protein is CASGLAGTGRETQYF. For the CDR3, the DNA is TGTGCTAGTGGTCTCGCCGGGACAGGTCGGGAGACCCAGTACTTC.

The rearrangement joins TRBV4-1 to TRBJ2-7; possible D gene TRBD1, 5 bases. V lost 3 bases to trimming and J lost 3 bases, with 9 bases between them. This CDR3 contains 13 residues. CDR1 MGHRA and CDR2 YSYEKL come from the germline V gene. The CDR3: CASSHKTDYEQYF. CDR3 nucleotide sequence: TGCGCCAGCAGCCACAAGACAGACTACGAGCAGTACTTC.

The gene calls are TRBV27 and TRBJ2-5; TRBD1 matches at 11 bases. The CDR3 totals 15 residues. V lost 3 bases to trimming and J lost 2 bases; unmatched junction nucleotides: 2. CDR1 MNHEY and CDR2 SMNVEV come from the germline V gene (reference sequence). The CDR3 DNA reads as TGTGCCAGCAGTTTTTGGGACAGGGGGCAAGAGACCCAGTACTTC. It codes for CASSFWDRGQETQYF.

The rearrangement uses TRBV7-9 and TRBJ2-3, with TRBD2 matching 7 bases. CDR1 is SEHNR and CDR2 is FQNEAQ in the germline V gene (reference sequence). The CDR3 length is 14 residues. After removal of 6 bases from V and 2 bases from J, the junction contained 5 bases not matched to a gene. CDR3 DNA sequence: TGTGCCAGCAGACCGGGACTACACACAGATACGCAGTATTTT. It translates to CASRPGLHTDTQYF.

The genes are TRBV15 and TRBJ1-1; D may be TRBD1 (5 bases). The CDR3 is made up of 14 amino acids. V lost 3 bases to trimming and J lost 1 base, with 9 bases between them. Germline V gene data show CDR1 as LNHNV and CDR2 as YYDKDF (reference sequence). The CDR3 coding sequence is TGTGCCACCAGCAGCCGCGGACAGAACACTGAAGCTTTCTTT. Translated: CATSSRGQNTEAFF. The full variable domain, with the rest looked up from reference TRBV15 and TRBJ1-1, is DAMVIQNPRYQVTQFGKPVTLSCSQTLNHNVMYWYQQKSSQAPKLLFHYYDKDFNNEADTPDNFQSRRPNTSFCFLDIRSPGLGDTAMYLCATSSRGQNTEAFFGQGTRLTVV.

J is TRBJ1-5 and V is TRBV7-2, with D hard to call. CDR1 SGHTA and CDR2 FQGNSA come from the germline V gene. Trimming pared 2 bases from V and 3 bases from J, leaving 11 bases between. This CDR3 has 15 amino acids. CDR3 nucleotides: TGTGCCAGCAGCTTACTTCCAGGCCCCAATCAGCCCCAGCATTTT. This encodes CASSLLPGPNQPQHF.

This clone has just a few counts. The chain carries TRBV11-2 and TRBJ1-2; D is uncertain. CDR1 and CDR2 from the germline V gene are SGHAT and FQNNGV. V was clipped by 1 base and J by 8 bases, with 8 bases between them. This CDR3 has 12 residues. The CDR3, as DNA: TGTGCCAGCAGCTTAGTGCGGTACGGCTACACCTTC. This translates into CASSLVRYGYTF.

The genes are TRBV6-5 and TRBJ2-7, with 10 positions matching TRBD2. The CDR3 spans 15 residues. Germline loops: CDR1 MNHEY, CDR2 SVGAGI. V dropped 7 bases and J dropped 0; count of bases not matched to a gene: 6. In DNA form, the CDR3 reads TGTGCCAGCACCAGAGGACTAGCGGCCTCCTACGAGCAGTACTTC. Amino acid sequence: CASTRGLAASYEQYF.

V and J are TRBV7-9 and TRBJ2-1, with 10 bases that match TRBD1. Germline V gives CDR1 SEHNR, CDR2 FQNEAQ (reference sequence). The J segment lost 8 bases and the V segment lost 8 bases, leaving 15 bases of the junction unmatched. This CDR3 has 16 residues. Written as DNA, the CDR3 is TGTGCCAGCTTTAAAACCAGACAGGGGGCTTTCGATGAGCAGTTCTTC. It codes for CASFKTRQGAFDEQFF.